This T cell receptor (beta chain) was identified in a study of blood T cell repertoires in COVID-19. Study information: Samples taken during acute and convalescent COVID-19 were collected in the United States, Italy and Spain. PBMCs, B-cell-depleted T cells, or T cells provided the cDNA or gDNA that made up the material.

Germline CDR1 SGHNT, CDR2 YYREEE (reference sequence). The V segment lost 4 bases and the J segment 1 base; nucleotides outside the gene matches: 3. The CDR3 totals 14 residues. Per the original data handling: Nucleated cell counts were estimated from reference gene primer amplification. Assay: immunoSEQ multiplex PCR; the TCRdb copy retains only in-frame clones and omits some. V, J and clone size derive from that table, while D and trimming were established from the DNA sequence. The sample has under 250,000 clones; approximately 84% are singletons. The V and J genes are TRBV5-4 and TRBJ2-7; TRBD1 aligns across 9 bases. This sequence originates from a man in his fifties with acute or convalescent COVID-19. Material for sequencing was peripheral blood. The CDR3 here is CASSPGQGSYEQYF. In nucleotides, the CDR3 is TGTGCCAGCAGCCCGGGACAGGGATCCTACGAGCAGTACTTC.